The next 7 T cell receptor beta chains were all read from a single sample in a study of PD-L1 blockade in urothelial cancer. Documented time point: peripheral blood 6 weeks after treatment start. Profiling relied on immunoSEQ multiplex PCR, and the TCRdb table lists in-frame clones only, not all of them. The sample contains tens of thousands of clones, around 93% of which appear only once. Material: PBMCs, obtained around atezolizumab (anti-PD-L1) treatment. Receptors originate from an elderly woman with urothelial cancer.

The chain links TRBV19 to TRBJ1-5, with D tentatively TRBD1 (6 bases). The CDR3 has 14 amino acids. The V and J ends lost 4 bases and 1 base respectively, with 8 bases between them. Germline values: CDR1 LNHDA, CDR2 SQIVND (reference sequence). The chain's CDR3 is CASSTGASNQPQHF. The CDR3 bases are TGTGCCAGTAGTACAGGGGCCAGCAATCAGCCCCAGCATTTT. Looking up the rest from reference TRBV19 and TRBJ1-5 gives the full variable domain: DGGITQSPKYLFRKEGQNVTLSCEQNLNHDAMYWYRQDPGQGLRLIYYSQIVNDFQKGDIAEGYSVSREKKESFPLTVTSAQKNPTAFYLCASSTGASNQPQHFGDGTRLSIL.

The rearrangement joins TRBV5-4 to TRBJ1-4; unclear D gene. The ends were cut back, 3 bases at V and 0 bases at J, with 9 bases in the middle. From germline, CDR1 is SGHNT and CDR2 YYREEE (reference sequence). The CDR3 totals 15 residues. The CDR3 spells CASSSGGTTNEKLFF. Here the CDR3 DNA reads TGTGCCAGCAGCTCAGGAGGAACAACTAATGAAAAACTGTTTTTT.

This clone appeared a single time. The chain uses TRBV11-3 and TRBJ2-2; 7 positions agree with TRBD2. Trimming at V came to 5 bases and at J to 8 bases, leaving 17 bases not matched to a gene. The CDR3 consists of 17 residues. The germline V gene encodes CDR1 SGHNT and CDR2 YENEEA. DNA of the CDR3: TGTGCCAGCAGCCCTCGCCGCGAGTCGGGGGGTTCGGGGGAGCTGTTTTTT. Translated, it gives CASSPRRESGGSGELFF.

The chain recombines TRBV7-7 with TRBJ2-1, with D possibly matching TRBD2 (6 bases). The CDR3 runs 16 residues. In germline, CDR1 is SSHAT, CDR2 FNYEAQ (reference sequence). Trimming took 1 base from V and 5 from J, leaving 15 bases between them. The CDR3 reads CASSLGRLDSDNEQFF. The CDR3 nucleotides read TGTGCCAGCAGCTTAGGACGACTAGATTCTGACAATGAGCAGTTCTTC.

This sequence joins TRBV19 and TRBJ2-3, with a tentative D call TRBD2 (5 bases). The CDR3 spans 14 residues. Trimming removed 4 bases at V and 2 bases at J, with 10 bases between. Germline loops: CDR1 LNHDA, CDR2 SQIVND (reference sequence). The CDR3 DNA follows: TGTGCCAGTAGTAGGGAGTCGGCCACAGATACGCAGTATTTT. Its protein product is CASSRESATDTQYF.

This clone occurred a few times. The DNA of the CDR3 is TGTGCCAGTAGTGGAAGGACAGGGGGTGGTAGCAATCAGCCCCAGCATTTT. Protein product: CASSGRTGGGSNQPQHF. The rearrangement joins TRBV19 to TRBJ1-5; 10 bases line up with TRBD1. The CDR3 contains 17 residues. Trimming took 5 bases from V and 0 from J; bases not matched to a gene: 7. Per germline, CDR1 LNHDA and CDR2 SQIVND (reference sequence).

This chain joins TRBV5-5 and TRBJ2-7; tentative D call: TRBD2 (5 bases). Per the germline V gene, CDR1 is SGHKS and CDR2 is YYEKEE (reference sequence). This CDR3 comprises 15 residues. V dropped 0 bases and J dropped 7 bases, with 17 bases sitting between them. The CDR3 DNA reads TGTGCCAGCAGCTTGGCCCCCCAGGCCACGGGGGAGCAGTACTTC. This codes for CASSLAPQATGEQYF.